The clone carrying this TCR beta chain has just one count. Its specificity is not known. Produced via immunoSEQ multiplex PCR; TCRdb's table is partial and in-frame only. This sample yields 130,000 to 150,000 clones, of which around nine tenths are seen a single time; roughly 7.7% belongs to the top ten. This specimen comes from a study of cytomegalovirus exposure and HLA in healthy donors. The V and J ends lost 1 base and 8 bases respectively, with 15 bases between them. Germline V CDR1 and CDR2: SGHVS, FNYEAQ. CDR3 size: 16 residues. A roughly 120-subject validation cohort, separate from the approximately 610-subject first cohort, supplied the donors. Study-level findings and limits: Generally TCR sequences proved uncommon, though certain public TCRs appeared in numerous donors. The study recorded around 160 TCR beta chains that were cytomegalovirus-associated.

The rearrangement links TRBV7-6 to TRBJ1-6, with D maybe TRBD1 (6 bases). This TCR was recovered from a woman younger than 35 in good health and CMV-seropositive. Sequencing input: PBMCs. Here the CDR3 reads CASSLVGGVEDSPLHF. The CDR3 nucleotides read TGTGCCAGCAGCTTAGTAGGGGGGGTTGAGGATTCACCCCTCCACTTT.